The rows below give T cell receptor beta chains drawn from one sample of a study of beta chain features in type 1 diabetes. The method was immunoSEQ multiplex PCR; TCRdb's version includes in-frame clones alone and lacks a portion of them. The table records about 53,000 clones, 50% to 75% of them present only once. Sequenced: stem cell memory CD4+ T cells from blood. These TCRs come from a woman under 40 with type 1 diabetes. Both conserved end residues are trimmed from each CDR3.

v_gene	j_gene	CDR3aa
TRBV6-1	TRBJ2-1	ASSWTGRLNEQF
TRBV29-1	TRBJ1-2	SVESTGAIYGYT
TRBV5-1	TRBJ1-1	ASSSTRGNTEAF
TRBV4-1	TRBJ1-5	ASSQVIDSFQH
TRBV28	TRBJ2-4	ASSTGWPGNIQY
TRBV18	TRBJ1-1	ASSPTKGDSFQMNTEAF
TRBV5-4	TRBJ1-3	ASSYAPGDTIY
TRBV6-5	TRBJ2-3	ASSVARGRADTQY
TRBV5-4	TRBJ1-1	ASSLGYAGNTEAF
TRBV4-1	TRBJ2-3	ASSQDVVLQGSQY
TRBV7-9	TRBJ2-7	ASRRTGQSYEQY
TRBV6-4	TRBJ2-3	ASSASGSTDTQY
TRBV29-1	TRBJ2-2	SVEGTSRTNTGELF
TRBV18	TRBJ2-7	ASSPVGRDDEQY
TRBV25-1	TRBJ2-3	ASSDPLDSADTQY
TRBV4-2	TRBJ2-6	ASSQEATGTGANVLT
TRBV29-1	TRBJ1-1	SVVVNTEAF
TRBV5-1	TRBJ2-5	ASSLGLRLAEMGETQY
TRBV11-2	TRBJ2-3	ASSLSGTDTQY
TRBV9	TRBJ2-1	ASSRLAGNYNEQF
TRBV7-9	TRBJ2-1	ASSLAQGRQF
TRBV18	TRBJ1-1	ASSLLGENTEAF
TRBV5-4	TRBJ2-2	ASSLTSNTGELF
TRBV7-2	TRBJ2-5	ASSLGSGGWETQY
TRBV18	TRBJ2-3	ASSPGRMGQGDTQY
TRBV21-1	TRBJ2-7	ASSTIGTSGRAIYEQY
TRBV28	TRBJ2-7	ASSSASFLNEQY
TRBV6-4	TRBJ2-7	ASSARAGAPSPSSYEQY
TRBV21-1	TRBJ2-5	ASSTRPDRVVETQY
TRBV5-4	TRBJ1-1	ASSLDRESGEAF
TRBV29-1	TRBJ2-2	SVLPGANTGELF
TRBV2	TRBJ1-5	ATLGRDRNQPQH
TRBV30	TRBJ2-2	AWSVRGYGRSTGELF
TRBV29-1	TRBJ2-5	SVDGQGFQETQY
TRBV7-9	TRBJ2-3	ASSLLGGTDTQY
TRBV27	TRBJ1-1	ASRRQMNTEAF
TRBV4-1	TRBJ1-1	ASSLRRSGSRTEAF
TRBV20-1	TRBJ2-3	SAFSGNTQY
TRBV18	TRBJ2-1	ASSQNHDNEQF
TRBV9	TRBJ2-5	ASSVQSGRWETQY
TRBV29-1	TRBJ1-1	SVAGLSVTEAF
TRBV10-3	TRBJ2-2	AIREQGWSGELF
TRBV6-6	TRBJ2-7	ASRNSGALYEQY
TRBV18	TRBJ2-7	ASSQGLAGGTYEQY
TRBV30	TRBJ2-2	AWDLLDTGELF
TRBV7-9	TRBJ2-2	ASSLASDRDRTGELF
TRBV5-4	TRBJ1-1	ASSSGQGTTEAF
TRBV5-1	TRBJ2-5	ASSFVNRGRAETQY